The sequence of this T cell receptor (beta chain) was determined in a study of T cell changes during pregnancy in multiple sclerosis. This CDR3 has 13 amino acids. V lost 8 bases, J lost 2 bases, and 10 bases lay in between. CDR1 and CDR2 from the germline V gene are SGHTA and FQGNSA. Profiling relied on immunoSEQ multiplex PCR, and the TCRdb table lists in-frame clones only, not all of them. The sample records fewer than 55,000 clones, about 92% being singletons. This sequence was found in a female donor with multiple sclerosis, enrolled in a pregnancy study. The J gene is TRBJ2-1, the V gene TRBV7-2; D is unresolved. The source material was peripheral blood, sampled after pregnancy. The CDR3: CASHELTYNEQFF. CDR3 nucleotides: TGTGCCAGCCACGAACTCACCTACAATGAGCAGTTCTTC.